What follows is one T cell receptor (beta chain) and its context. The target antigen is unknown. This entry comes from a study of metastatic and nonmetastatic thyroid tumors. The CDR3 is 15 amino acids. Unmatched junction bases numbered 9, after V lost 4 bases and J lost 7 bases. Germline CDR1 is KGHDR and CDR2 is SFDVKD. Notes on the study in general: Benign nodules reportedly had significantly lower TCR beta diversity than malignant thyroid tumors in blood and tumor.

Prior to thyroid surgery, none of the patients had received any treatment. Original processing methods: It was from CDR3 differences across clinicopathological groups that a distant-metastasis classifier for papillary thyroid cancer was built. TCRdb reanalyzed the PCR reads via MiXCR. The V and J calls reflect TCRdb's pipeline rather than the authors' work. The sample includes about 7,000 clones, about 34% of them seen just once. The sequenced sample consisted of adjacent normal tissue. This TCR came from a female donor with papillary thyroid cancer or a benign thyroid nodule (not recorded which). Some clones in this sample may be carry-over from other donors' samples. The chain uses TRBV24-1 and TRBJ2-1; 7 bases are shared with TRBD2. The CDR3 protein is CATSEGEGTSNEQFF. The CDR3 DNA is TGTGCCACCAGTGAGGGGGAGGGGACTTCAAATGAGCAGTTCTTC.